These 10 T cell receptor beta chains were sequenced from one sample in a study of blood T cell repertoires in COVID-19. Generated by immunoSEQ multiplex PCR, the TCRdb table keeps only in-frame clones and is missing some. The profile shows about 670,000 clones, 70% to 90% of them singletons. The sample consisted of peripheral blood. Receptors originate from a woman aged 18-35 years with acute or convalescent COVID-19.

The chain couples TRBV4-3 to TRBJ1-3; 7 bases line up with TRBD1. Germline CDR1 reads LGHNA; CDR2 reads YSLEER. The trim removed 1 base at V and 1 base at J, leaving 1 base unmatched. This CDR3 spans 15 amino acids. The CDR3 is CASSQGQGSGNTIYF. CDR3 nucleotide sequence: TGCGCCAGCAGCCAAGGACAGGGATCTGGAAACACCATATATTTT.

V and J are TRBV29-1 and TRBJ2-1; 7 bases align to TRBD1. V lost 7 bases, J lost 0 bases, and 12 bases stayed unmatched. The length of the CDR3 is 16 residues. Looked up from germline, CDR1 is SQVTM and CDR2 is ANQGSEA. As DNA, the CDR3 is TGCAGCGGGCACGGGCAGGGGGTGGGCTCCTACAATGAGCAGTTCTTC. This encodes CSGHGQGVGSYNEQFF.

The chain is built from TRBV25-1 and TRBJ1-1; no firm D call. V was clipped by 7 bases and J by 0 bases, with 12 bases between them. Germline lookup yields CDR1 MGHDK and CDR2 SYGVNS. The length of the CDR3 is 14 residues. CDR3 DNA: TGTGCCAGCACTAGCGCGGGAATGAACACTGAAGCTTTCTTT. Translation gives CASTSAGMNTEAFF.

This clone has a single count. V is TRBV28 and J is TRBJ1-3; D remains ambiguous. CDR1 MDHEN and CDR2 SYDVKM come from the germline V gene. Trimming cost V 10 bases and J 0 bases, with 13 bases left between them. The CDR3 has 14 residues. In DNA, the CDR3 is TGTGCCACCTTAGAACAGCTCTCTGGAAACACCATATATTTT. Translating gives CATLEQLSGNTIYF.

The J gene is TRBJ2-1, the V gene TRBV27; D is ambiguous. Germline values: CDR1 MNHEY, CDR2 SMNVEV (reference sequence). CDR3 length: 15 residues. Trimming left V 3 bases short and J 0 bases short, with 9 bases between. Here the CDR3 DNA reads TGTGCCAGCAGTTTCGACGGAGACTCCTACAATGAGCAGTTCTTC. It yields the protein CASSFDGDSYNEQFF.

The rearrangement joins TRBV1 to TRBJ2-3; the table's D call of TRBD2 was not tested on the DNA. TRBV1 is deemed a pseudogene. The CDR3 consists of 21 residues. CDR3 protein: CTSSQDSPTSGGAGSTDTQYF. DNA of the CDR3: TGCACCAGCAGCCAAGATTCCCCGACTAGCGGGGGGGCCGGTAGCACAGATACGCAGTATTTT.

The table lists this clone with a count of one. The rearrangement uses TRBV6-5 and TRBJ2-7; 9 nucleotides agree with TRBD1. Germline V CDR1 and CDR2: MNHEY, SVGAGI. The V gene end was trimmed by 4 bases and the J gene end by 6 bases; junction bases not matched to a gene: 4. CDR3 size: 13 residues. The CDR3 sequence: CASSSGTGTEQYF. As DNA, the CDR3 is TGTGCCAGCAGTTCGGGGACAGGGACCGAGCAGTACTTC.

This chain uses TRBV11-2 with TRBJ2-2, with TRBD2 matching over 12 bases. The CDR3 loop spans 17 amino acids. Germline V lookup: CDR1 SGHAT, CDR2 FQNNGV. Unmatched junction bases numbered 3, after V lost 3 bases and J lost 1 base. The CDR3 loop reads CASSFWGLAGNTGELFF. The CDR3 DNA is TGTGCCAGCAGCTTTTGGGGACTAGCGGGGAACACCGGGGAGCTGTTTTTT.

CDR3 protein: CATSREGDRPYGYTF. The CDR3 nucleotides read TGTGCCACCAGCAGAGAGGGGGACAGGCCGTATGGCTACACCTTC. The chain employs TRBV15 and TRBJ1-2; TRBD1 matches at 8 bases. V lost 0 bases to trimming and J lost 5 bases; unmatched junction nucleotides: 5. Germline CDR1 LNHNV, CDR2 YYDKDF (reference sequence). There are 15 residues in the CDR3.

The V and J genes are TRBV5-5 and TRBJ1-1; unclear D gene. The CDR3 is 11 residues long. From germline, CDR1 is SGHKS and CDR2 YYEKEE (reference sequence). Trimming stripped 4 bases from V and 7 bases from J, with 8 bases between. The CDR3 nucleotides read TGTGCCAGCAGCAGACAAGTTGAAGCTTTCTTT. Encoded protein: CASSRQVEAFF.